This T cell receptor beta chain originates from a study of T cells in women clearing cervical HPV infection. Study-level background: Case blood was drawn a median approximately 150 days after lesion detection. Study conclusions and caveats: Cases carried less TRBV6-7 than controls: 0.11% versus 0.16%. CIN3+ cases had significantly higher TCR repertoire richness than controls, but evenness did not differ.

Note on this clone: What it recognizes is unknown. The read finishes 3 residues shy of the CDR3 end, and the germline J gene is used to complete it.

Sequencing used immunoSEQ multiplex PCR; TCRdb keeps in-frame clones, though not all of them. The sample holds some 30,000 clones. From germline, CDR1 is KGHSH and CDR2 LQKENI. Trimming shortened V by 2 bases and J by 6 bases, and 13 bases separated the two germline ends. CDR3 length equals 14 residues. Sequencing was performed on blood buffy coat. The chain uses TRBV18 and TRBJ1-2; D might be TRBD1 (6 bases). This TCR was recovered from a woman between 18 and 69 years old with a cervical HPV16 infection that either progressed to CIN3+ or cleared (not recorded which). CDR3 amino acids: CASSPTGIFDGYTF. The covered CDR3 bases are TGTGCCAGCTCACCAACAGGGATATTTGATGGC.